The entry below describes one TCR beta chain. This specimen comes from a study of T-cell reconstitution after alpha-beta-depleted transplantation in children. The V end was cut by 6 bases, the J end by 10 bases, with 16 bases between. The length of the CDR3 is 12 residues. The germline V gene has CDR1 SQVTM and CDR2 ANQGSEA. Unique molecular identifiers featured in how the TCRbeta library was prepared. One entry per CDR3 protein results from TCRdb running MiXCR on the PCR reads. The data contain about 250,000 distinct CDR3 sequences, roughly a quarter of them singletons. This clonotype originated in a female patient between 2 and 15 years old who had a stem cell transplant for congenital amegakaryocytic thrombocytopenia, so the T cells may come from the graft donor. The sample consisted of PBMCs, mostly from graft donor cells, taken 360 days after TCRalphabeta/CD19-depleted stem cell transplant. The chain recombines TRBV29-1 with TRBJ2-1; tentatively, D is TRBD1 (6 bases). Here the CDR3 reads CSVATGTPEQFF. The CDR3 nucleotides are TGCAGCGTAGCTACTGGGACACCCGAGCAGTTCTTC.